One and the same sample provided the 15 T cell receptor beta chains below, sequenced in a study of T cell responses to AZD1222 COVID-19 vaccine. Assay used: immunoSEQ multiplex PCR; TCRdb lists only in-frame clones, some missing. Seen here are roughly 140,000 clones, around 88% observed once, and the top ten hold 2.2%. Sequencing was performed on peripheral blood, taken on day 0 of AZD1222 vaccination. Every receptor here comes from an adult in good health.

The chain has TRBV4-3 and TRBJ2-3; 11 positions match TRBD2. With V trimmed by 3 bases and J by 2 bases, 4 bases remained unmatched. In germline, CDR1 is LGHNA, CDR2 YSLEER. This CDR3 is built from 16 residues. The CDR3 sequence: CASSQGLADNTDTQYF. Here the CDR3 DNA reads TGCGCCAGCAGCCAGGGACTAGCGGACAACACAGATACGCAGTATTTT.

The chain links TRBV5-1 to TRBJ1-2, with D unclear. The CDR3 runs to 15 residues. Germline lookup yields CDR1 SGHRS and CDR2 YFSETQ. V dropped 4 bases and J dropped 4 bases, with 17 bases sitting between them. CDR3 protein: CASSPTGRLSYGYTF. CDR3 nucleotide sequence: TGCGCCAGCAGCCCAACGGGGAGACTTAGCTATGGCTACACCTTC.

This clone was counted a single time. The chain employs TRBV27 and TRBJ1-6; 7 nucleotides match TRBD1. The V segment lost 6 bases and the J segment 4 bases; nucleotides outside the gene matches: 9. The germline CDR1 and CDR2 sequences are MNHEY and SMNVEV (reference sequence). This CDR3 has 16 residues. The DNA for the CDR3 is TGTGCCAGCAGCCTCGACAGGGAAATATATAATTCACCCCTCCACTTT. It codes for CASSLDREIYNSPLHF.

This chain links TRBV5-1 with TRBJ2-3; 9 bases line up with TRBD2. V shed 4 bases and J 2 bases; nucleotides not matched to a gene: 5. The CDR3 extends over 15 amino acids. Germline V gives CDR1 SGHRS, CDR2 YFSETQ. This CDR3 reads CASSRPSGTTDTQYF. The CDR3 bases are TGCGCCAGCAGCCGACCTAGCGGGACCACAGATACGCAGTATTTT.

The CDR3 region has the DNA TGTGCCAGCAGTTACTCACAGGGTATTCCCGGGGAGCTGTTTTTT. This encodes CASSYSQGIPGELFF. This sequence joins TRBV6-5 and TRBJ2-2; a weak D match, TRBD1 (6 bases). Germline CDR1 reads MNHEY; CDR2 reads SVGAGI. The CDR3 is 15 amino acids. The V gene lost 0 bases and the J gene lost 6 bases, with 11 bases spanning the gap.

This CDR3 reads CASSEGSNQPQHF. For the CDR3, the DNA is TGTGCCAGCAGCGAGGGGAGCAATCAGCCCCAGCATTTT. V gene TRBV9 combines with J gene TRBJ1-5, with D possibly TRBD1 on 5 matching bases. Germline V lookup: CDR1 SGDLS, CDR2 YYNGEE. The CDR3 is 13 amino acids. V shed 3 bases and J shed 1 base, with 5 bases lying between them. Combining the CDR3 with reference TRBV9 and TRBJ1-5 gives the whole variable domain DSGVTQTPKHLITATGQRVTLRCSPRSGDLSVYWYQQSLDQGLQFLIQYYNGEERAKGNILERFSAQQFPDLHSELNLSSLELGDSALYFCASSEGSNQPQHFGDGTRLSIL.

The rearrangement links TRBV3-1 (or the pseudogene TRBV3-2) to TRBJ1-6, with a weak D call TRBD1 (5 bases). Between the trimmed V and J ends, which lost 4 bases and 9 bases, there was a span of 19 bases. The CDR3 is 16 amino acids. Germline values: CDR1 LGHDT, CDR2 YNNKEL (reference sequence). The CDR3 is CASSPLADRDLSPLHF. In DNA form, the CDR3 reads TGTGCCAGCAGCCCCCTCGCAGACAGAGATCTTTCACCCCTCCACTTT.

In nucleotides, the CDR3 is TGCGCCAGCAGCCCATCGACTAGCGGGAGAAACGAGCAGTACTTC. Encoded protein: CASSPSTSGRNEQYF. The V call is TRBV5-1, the J call TRBJ2-7, with 12 bases aligning to TRBD2. The CDR3 extends over 15 amino acids. Germline V lookup: CDR1 SGHRS, CDR2 YFSETQ. Trimming at V came to 4 bases and at J to 5 bases, leaving 7 bases not matched to a gene.

This clone was picked up a small number of times. CDR3 region: CASSFGVAGNTGELFF. Here the CDR3 DNA reads TGTGCCAGCAGCTTTGGGGTAGCGGGGAACACCGGGGAGCTGTTTTTT. This sequence joins TRBV7-8 and TRBJ2-2; 7 nucleotides match TRBD2. In germline, CDR1 is SGHVS, CDR2 FQNEAQ. J was trimmed by 1 base and V by 3 bases; bases with no gene match: 5. This CDR3 contains 16 residues.

This clone was observed a few times. This chain links TRBV7-8 with TRBJ2-2; 7 nucleotides align to TRBD2. V shed 5 bases and J 1 base; nucleotides not matched to a gene: 4. Germline CDR1 reads SGHVS; CDR2 reads FQNEAQ. The CDR3 contains 15 residues. The DNA of the CDR3 is TGTGCCAGCAGCCCGGTAGCGGGGAACACCGGGGAGCTGTTTTTT. As protein: CASSPVAGNTGELFF.

This chain joins TRBV29-1 and TRBJ1-2, with no clear D. Trimming shortened V by 6 bases and J by 6 bases, and 20 bases separated the two germline ends. CDR1 and CDR2 from the germline V gene are SQVTM and ANQGSEA. CDR3 size: 14 residues. The CDR3, as DNA: TGCAGCGTGTTTCCCCAGGCCGCTAGCCATGGCTACACCTTC. Its protein product is CSVFPQAASHGYTF.

V and J are TRBV15 and TRBJ1-2; D remains unclear. Germline lookup yields CDR1 LNHNV and CDR2 YYDKDF (reference sequence). The CDR3 extends over 15 amino acids. The V gene lost 0 bases and the J gene lost 8 bases, with 16 bases spanning the gap. CDR3 bases: TGTGCCACCAGCAGAGATGCCGGACGTTCGGAGGGCTACACCTTC. This sequence encodes CATSRDAGRSEGYTF.

The chain links TRBV30 to TRBJ2-7; TRBD2 is a possible D gene (5 bases). Between the trimmed V and J ends, which lost 0 bases and 6 bases, there was a span of 15 bases. The germline CDR1 and CDR2 sequences are GTSNPN and SVGIG (reference sequence). CDR3 length: 14 amino acids. CDR3 protein: CAWSVRGWSVEQYF. The CDR3 nucleotides are TGTGCCTGGAGTGTCCGGGGATGGAGCGTCGAGCAGTACTTC.

This chain links TRBV11-2 with TRBJ2-1; D not certain. CDR1 SGHAT and CDR2 FQNNGV come from the germline V gene. The V gene lost 0 bases and the J gene lost 4 bases, with 10 bases spanning the gap. CDR3 length equals 15 residues. The DNA of the CDR3 is TGTGCCAGCAGCTTAGAGCGAGCGCAATACAATGAGCAGTTCTTC. It is translated as CASSLERAQYNEQFF.

The chain recombines TRBV7-2 with TRBJ1-1; TRBD1 aligns across 8 bases. Trimming removed 2 bases from V and 7 bases from J; junction bases left unmatched: 12. This CDR3 comprises 16 residues. Germline-derived CDR1 and CDR2 are SGHTA and FQGNSA. The CDR3, as DNA: TGTGCCAGCAGCTTAAGGACAGGGCGGGGTAGCGGTGAAGCTTTCTTT. Protein: CASSLRTGRGSGEAFF.